A selection of T cell receptor beta chains follows, all from one sample in a study of T cells in Graves' hyperthyroidism and ophthalmopathy. A single record per CDR3 protein comes from TCRdb applying MiXCR to the multiplex PCR reads. Here the sample spans roughly 380,000 distinct CDR3 sequences, about 19% being singletons. The source material was blood. Receptor source: a woman younger than 30 with Graves' hyperthyroidism. Both conserved end residues are part of each CDR3. A D gene is named only where the DNA matches it firmly. Clone size, where shown, is once, few, many, or a class for clones that have expanded.

V,size,D,J,DNA,CDR3
TRBV6-1,few,NA,TRBJ1-1,TGTGCCAGCAACAGGCCCGATCGGAACACTGAAGCTTTCTTT,CASNRPDRNTEAFF
TRBV11-2,many,TRBD1,TRBJ2-4,TGTGCCAGCAGCTTGGACAGGACGAACATTCAGTACTTC,CASSLDRTNIQYF
TRBV28,NA,TRBD1,TRBJ2-5,TGTGCCAGCAGGCCGACAGGGGGATTCCAAGAGACCCAGTACTTC,CASRPTGGFQETQYF
TRBV7-2,many,NA,TRBJ2-5,TGTGCCAGCACCCCCACGAGAAGGCAAGAGACCCAGTACTTC,CASTPTRRQETQYF
TRBV6-1,few,TRBD1,TRBJ1-2,TGTGCCAGTAGTCATCAGGGGGGCTATGGCTACACCTTC,CASSHQGGYGYTF
TRBV12-5,many,NA,TRBJ1-2,TGTGCTAGTGCCCGGGGGGTTCGAGATGGCTACACCTTC,CASARGVRDGYTF
TRBV4-1,many,NA,TRBJ2-4,TGCGCCAGCAGCCCACAGACAGGCCATCTAGCCAAAAACATTCAGTACTTC,CASSPQTGHLAKNIQYF
TRBV5-5,many,NA,TRBJ1-1,TGTGCCAGCAGCGGGGGACTAGCTTTCTTT,CASSGGLAFF
TRBV5-1,many,NA,TRBJ1-3,TGCGCCAGCAGCTTGTACGTTCCTGGAAACACCATATATTTT,CASSLYVPGNTIYF
TRBV24-1,many,NA,TRBJ1-2,TGTGCCACCGCCGCCGGAGGGGACGGTGGCTACACCTTC,CATAAGGDGGYTF
TRBV4-2,NA,NA,TRBJ2-7,TGTGCCAGCAGCCCGCAGGAGGGGACATGGGGCGGCGAGCAGTACTTC,CASSPQEGTWGGEQYF
TRBV5-1,many,TRBD2,TRBJ2-5,TGCGCCAGCAGCCCAGCGGGGGGGCGGCAAGAGACCCAGTACTTC,CASSPAGGRQETQYF
TRBV29-1,NA,TRBD1,TRBJ2-7,TGCAGCGTTGAAGATACCGGACAGGGCTACGAGCAGTACTTC,CSVEDTGQGYEQYF
TRBV5-1,many,TRBD1,TRBJ1-1,TGCGCCAGCAGCGGGGGGACAGGCATGACGGACTTGAACACTGAAGCTTTCTTT,CASSGGTGMTDLNTEAFF
TRBV2,many,NA,TRBJ2-5,TGTGCCAGCAGTGAAGAGCGGACTGCGACCCAGTACTTC,CASSEERTATQYF
TRBV11-2,many,NA,TRBJ1-5,TGTGCCAGCAGCTTAGTTAGGTGGCTCCCAATCTTCAATCAGCCCCAGCATTTT,CASSLVRWLPIFNQPQHF
TRBV29-1,many,NA,TRBJ1-3,TGCAGCGTGCAGGGACGGCGCTCTGGAAACACCATATATTTT,CSVQGRRSGNTIYF
TRBV11-2,few,NA,TRBJ2-6,TGTGCCAGCAGCTTTTATCCCTCTGGGGCCAACGTCCTGACTTTC,CASSFYPSGANVLTF
TRBV20-1,many,NA,TRBJ1-5,TGCAGTGCCGTGCGGTTGGTCGGTCAGCCCCAGCATTTT,CSAVRLVGQPQHF
TRBV20-1,many,NA,TRBJ1-3,TGCAGTGCTAGAAAGGGTTCCCTCTACTCTGGAAACACCATATATTTT,CSARKGSLYSGNTIYF
TRBV12-3/TRBV12-4,NA,NA,TRBJ1-1,TGTGCCAGCAGCTTCATTAGGGGGGAGGACACTGAAGCTTTCTTT,CASSFIRGEDTEAFF
TRBV28,many,TRBD1,TRBJ1-1,TGTGCCAGCAGTATCCGACAGGGAAACACTGAAGCTTTCTTT,CASSIRQGNTEAFF
TRBV7-2,many,NA,TRBJ1-1,TGTGCCAGCAACCCGTGGGAGAACACTGAAGCTTTCTTT,CASNPWENTEAFF
TRBV19,few,NA,TRBJ1-1,TGTGCCAGTTCTCACAGGGCACTGGAAGCTTTCTTT,CASSHRALEAFF
TRBV7-8,many,NA,TRBJ2-2,TGTGCCAGCAGCTTAAGGAGGGACGGGGAGCTGTTTTTT,CASSLRRDGELFF